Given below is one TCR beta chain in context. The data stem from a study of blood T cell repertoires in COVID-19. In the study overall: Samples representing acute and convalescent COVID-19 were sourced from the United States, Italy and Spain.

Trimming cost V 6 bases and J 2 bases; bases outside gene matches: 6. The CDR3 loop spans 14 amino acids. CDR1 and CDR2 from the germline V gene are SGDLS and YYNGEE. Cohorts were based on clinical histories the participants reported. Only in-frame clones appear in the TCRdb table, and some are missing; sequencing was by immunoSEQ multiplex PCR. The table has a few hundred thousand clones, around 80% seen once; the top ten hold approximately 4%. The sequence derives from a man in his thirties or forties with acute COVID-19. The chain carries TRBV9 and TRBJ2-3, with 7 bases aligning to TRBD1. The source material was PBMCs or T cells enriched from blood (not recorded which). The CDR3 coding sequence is TGTGCCAGCAACTCCGACAGGGCCACAGATACGCAGTATTTT. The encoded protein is CASNSDRATDTQYF.